These 16 T cell receptor beta chains share one sample of origin, sequenced in a study of CD4 T cell repertoires in COVID-19. Sequenced by immunoSEQ multiplex PCR; TCRdb stores in-frame clones only, minus some. The sample has approximately 79,000 clones; around 82% are singletons. The sample in question was CD4+ T cells from peripheral blood, obtained after recovery from COVID-19. Receptors originate from a human donor who had COVID-19.

The chain links TRBV10-2 to TRBJ2-7; TRBD1 agrees at 8 bases. V trimming: 6 bases; J trimming: 7 bases; junction bases outside the gene matches: 11. Germline V gives CDR1 WSHSY, CDR2 SAAADI. This CDR3 region has 14 residues. CDR3 in amino acids: CASSSGTGLREQYF. CDR3 sequence (DNA): TGCGCCAGCAGCTCTGGGACAGGCCTACGAGAGCAGTACTTC.

The chain carries TRBV28 and TRBJ2-7; D perhaps matches TRBD2 (6 bases). The CDR3 contains 15 residues. Per germline, CDR1 MDHEN and CDR2 SYDVKM. V was trimmed by 4 bases and J by 0 bases, leaving 13 bases between them. For the CDR3, the DNA is TGTGCCAGCAGTTATCCGGGACTGAGCTCCTACGAGCAGTACTTC. Residues: CASSYPGLSSYEQYF.

This sequence joins TRBV19 and TRBJ2-7; D unclear. CDR1 LNHDA and CDR2 SQIVND come from the germline V gene (reference sequence). The CDR3 has 11 residues. With 1 base removed from V and 3 bases from J, the gap between germline ends came to 1 base. This CDR3 is CASSIGYEQYF. The CDR3 region has the DNA TGTGCCAGTAGTATAGGCTACGAGCAGTACTTC.

The rearrangement links TRBV19 to TRBJ1-6; no clear D. Germline values: CDR1 LNHDA, CDR2 SQIVND (reference sequence). V was shortened by 1 base and J by 7 bases, with 11 bases between the two germline ends. The CDR3 spans 15 residues. The CDR3 coding sequence is TGTGCCAGTAGTATAGGCTCTGACCTGAATTCACCCCTCCACTTT. Translation gives CASSIGSDLNSPLHF.

The chain combines TRBV18 with TRBJ1-1, with D perhaps TRBD1 (6 bases). The CDR3 is 14 residues long. V lost 3 bases, J lost 4 bases, and 12 bases lay in between. Looked up from germline, CDR1 is KGHSH and CDR2 is LQKENI. CDR3 in DNA: TGTGCCAGCTCACCGTGGGGGGCTTTCACTGAAGCTTTCTTT. As protein: CASSPWGAFTEAFF.

This clone was picked up a small number of times. The chain couples TRBV7-2 to TRBJ2-7, with no clear D. V was pared by 1 base and J by 0 bases, with 4 bases between. The CDR3 runs to 13 residues. Germline V gene sequence: CDR1 SGHTA, CDR2 FQGNSA. CDR3 loop: CASSLGVSYEQYF. DNA of the CDR3: TGTGCCAGCAGCTTAGGGGTCTCCTACGAGCAGTACTTC.

The chain links TRBV19 to TRBJ1-1; D is perhaps TRBD1 (5 bases). V lost 1 base to trimming and J lost 5 bases, with 8 bases between them. CDR1 LNHDA and CDR2 SQIVND come from the germline V gene (reference sequence). The CDR3 covers 13 residues. The CDR3 nucleotides read TGTGCCAGTAGTATAGTCAGGGAAACTGAAGCTTTCTTT. Translation: CASSIVRETEAFF.

The chain links TRBV6-5 to TRBJ1-6; no clear D. The length of the CDR3 is 14 residues. In germline, CDR1 is MNHEY, CDR2 SVGAGI. The V end lost 5 bases, the J end lost 5 bases, and 10 bases lay between the germline ends. The CDR3 loop reads CASSLGRHNSPLHF. The DNA for the CDR3 is TGTGCCAGCAGTCTCGGCCGTCATAATTCACCCCTCCACTTT.

The genes are TRBV10-3 and TRBJ1-2; 7 nucleotides agree with TRBD1. CDR1 and CDR2 from the germline V gene are ENHRY and SYGVKD. Unmatched junction bases numbered 11, after V lost 10 bases and J lost 0 bases. This CDR3 region has 15 residues. The CDR3, as DNA: TGTGCCACGTGGGGTGACAGGGCCACTAACTATGGCTACACCTTC. Translating gives CATWGDRATNYGYTF.

The rearrangement joins TRBV3-1 (or the pseudogene TRBV3-2) to TRBJ2-5; 10 nucleotides match TRBD2. V shed 2 bases and J 7 bases; nucleotides not matched to a gene: 7. The germline gives CDR1 LGHDT, CDR2 YNNKEL (reference sequence). The CDR3 covers 15 residues. The CDR3 sequence is CASSQTSGAEATQYF. CDR3 bases: TGTGCCAGCAGCCAAACTAGCGGGGCAGAAGCGACCCAGTACTTC.

The gene calls are TRBV11-2 and TRBJ1-1; D is unresolved. This CDR3 comprises 13 residues. The germline gives CDR1 SGHAT, CDR2 FQNNGV. Trimming shortened V by 3 bases and J by 1 base, and 6 bases separated the two germline ends. The CDR3 coding sequence is TGTGCCAGCAGCTTTATCCAGAACACTGAAGCTTTCTTT. It codes for CASSFIQNTEAFF.

This clone was detected a few times. The chain is built from TRBV27 and TRBJ2-2, with TRBD1 as a possible D gene (6 bases). CDR3 length: 15 residues. V gave up 6 bases and J gave up 4 bases, with 15 bases separating them. CDR1 and CDR2 from the germline V gene are MNHEY and SMNVEV (reference sequence). The CDR3 sequence is CASRLADRPTGELFF. The CDR3 DNA is TGTGCCAGCAGGTTGGCCGACAGGCCCACCGGGGAGCTGTTTTTT.

The gene calls are TRBV7-8 and TRBJ2-2; perhaps D is TRBD1 or TRBD2 (6 bases each). Germline-derived CDR1 and CDR2 are SGHVS and FQNEAQ. The CDR3 runs 16 residues. Between the trimmed V and J ends, which lost 1 base and 3 bases, there was a span of 12 bases. CDR3: CASSLVLRGDTGELFF. The DNA for the CDR3 is TGTGCCAGCAGCTTAGTACTAAGGGGGGACACCGGGGAGCTGTTTTTT.

The rearrangement links TRBV5-1 to TRBJ2-5; TRBD1 matches 7 bases. The CDR3 has 13 residues. CDR1 is SGHRS, CDR2 YFSETQ, per germline. With V trimmed by 7 bases and J by 2 bases, 5 bases remained unmatched. Written as DNA, the CDR3 is TGCGCCAGCGCCGGGACAGCTCAAGAGACCCAGTACTTC. Translation: CASAGTAQETQYF.

The chain is built from TRBV11-2 and TRBJ2-1; D remains unclear. The germline gives CDR1 SGHAT, CDR2 FQNNGV. The CDR3 is made up of 15 amino acids. The V end was cut by 2 bases, the J end by 7 bases, with 15 bases between. The CDR3 nucleotides are TGTGCCAGCAGCTTAAAGAACCCCCAAGGGAATGAGCAGTTCTTC. Translated: CASSLKNPQGNEQFF.

The CDR3 here is CAWSPSTGGEAYEQYF. CDR3 nucleotide sequence: TGTGCCTGGAGTCCATCGACGGGCGGAGAGGCCTACGAGCAGTACTTC. The chain couples TRBV30 to TRBJ2-7; D not resolved. Trimming left V 2 bases short and J 2 bases short, with 19 bases between. In germline, CDR1 is GTSNPN, CDR2 SVGIG (reference sequence). CDR3 length equals 16 residues.